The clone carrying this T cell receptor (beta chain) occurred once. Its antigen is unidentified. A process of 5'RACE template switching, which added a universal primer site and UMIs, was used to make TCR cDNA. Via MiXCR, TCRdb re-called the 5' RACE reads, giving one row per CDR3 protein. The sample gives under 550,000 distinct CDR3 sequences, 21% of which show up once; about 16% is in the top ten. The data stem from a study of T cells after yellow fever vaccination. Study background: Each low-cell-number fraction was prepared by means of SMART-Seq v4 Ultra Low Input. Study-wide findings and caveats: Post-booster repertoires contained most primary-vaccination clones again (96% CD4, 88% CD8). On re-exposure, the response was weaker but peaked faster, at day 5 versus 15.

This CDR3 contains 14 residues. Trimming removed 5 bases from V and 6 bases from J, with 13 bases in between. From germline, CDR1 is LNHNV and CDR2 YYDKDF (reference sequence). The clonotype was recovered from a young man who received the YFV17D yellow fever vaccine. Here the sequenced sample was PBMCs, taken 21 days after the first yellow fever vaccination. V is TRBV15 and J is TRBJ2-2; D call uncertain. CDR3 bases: TGTGCCACCAGCTCACGTGGCCCAGCCGGGGAGCTGTTTTTT. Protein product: CATSSRGPAGELFF.